What follows are 12 T cell receptor beta chains derived from one specimen sequenced in a study of blood T cell repertoires in COVID-19. Only in-frame clones appear in the TCRdb table, and some are missing; sequencing was by immunoSEQ multiplex PCR. The sample holds roughly 380,000 clones, around 85% seen once. The sequencing input was peripheral blood. These receptors were obtained from a woman between 18 and 29 years old with acute or convalescent COVID-19.

V is TRBV9 and J is TRBJ2-2; 9 bases fit TRBD2. This CDR3 is 15 amino acids long. V was pared by 0 bases and J by 7 bases, with 4 bases of the junction left unmatched. CDR1 is SGDLS, CDR2 YYNGEE, per germline. This chain's CDR3 is CASSVGGGAVGELFF. The CDR3 DNA follows: TGTGCCAGCAGCGTAGGCGGGGGGGCCGTCGGGGAGCTGTTTTTT. Combining the CDR3 with reference TRBV9 and TRBJ2-2 gives the whole variable domain DSGVTQTPKHLITATGQRVTLRCSPRSGDLSVYWYQQSLDQGLQFLIQYYNGEERAKGNILERFSAQQFPDLHSELNLSSLELGDSALYFCASSVGGGAVGELFFGEGSRLTVL.

The chain is built from TRBV7-8 and TRBJ1-1; D is unresolved. CDR3 length: 15 amino acids. V gave up 4 bases and J gave up 7 bases, with 19 bases separating them. The germline gives CDR1 SGHVS, CDR2 FQNEAQ. CDR3 nucleotide sequence: TGTGCCAGCAGCTCCTACGGCGAAGCGACCCATGAAGCTTTCTTT. It yields the protein CASSSYGEATHEAFF.

The V and J genes are TRBV7-6 and TRBJ2-5; possible D gene TRBD1, 6 bases. The CDR3 extends over 16 amino acids. V was shortened by 1 base and J by 4 bases, with 16 bases between the two germline ends. Germline values: CDR1 SGHVS, CDR2 FNYEAQ. The CDR3 sequence is CASSLGIQGEGETQYF. The CDR3 DNA reads TGTGCCAGCAGCTTAGGGATACAGGGAGAAGGAGAGACCCAGTACTTC.

The chain couples TRBV5-1 to TRBJ2-7; D ambiguous. This CDR3 spans 13 amino acids. Trimming removed 4 bases from V and 6 bases from J, with 14 bases in between. Germline-derived CDR1 and CDR2 are SGHRS and YFSETQ. The CDR3 here is CASSPERNGEQYF. Here the CDR3 DNA reads TGCGCCAGCAGCCCGGAGAGGAACGGCGAGCAGTACTTC.

J is TRBJ1-2 and V is TRBV19, with D tentatively TRBD1 (5 bases). V lost 8 bases, J lost 4 bases, and 20 bases lay in between. Per the germline V gene, CDR1 is LNHDA and CDR2 is SQIVND (reference sequence). The CDR3 contains 15 residues. CDR3 in amino acids: CASRPPGTAGYGYTF. The CDR3 DNA follows: TGTGCCAGTCGACCCCCAGGGACTGCCGGCTATGGCTACACCTTC.

V is TRBV11-2 and J is TRBJ2-2; a possible D gene is TRBD1 (6 bases). CDR1 and CDR2 from the germline V gene are SGHAT and FQNNGV. The V end was cut by 4 bases, the J end by 8 bases, with 14 bases between. The length of the CDR3 is 14 residues. CDR3 amino acids: CASSSDRPSGELFF. The CDR3, as DNA: TGTGCCAGCAGCTCAGACAGGCCATCTGGGGAGCTGTTTTTT.

This chain connects TRBV5-6 to TRBJ2-5; D gene unclear. This CDR3 contains 15 residues. Trimming removed 0 bases at V and 5 bases at J, with 14 bases between. Per the germline V gene, CDR1 is SGHDT and CDR2 is YYEEEE. The DNA for the CDR3 is TGTGCCAGCAGCTTGGAGCGCACTCGGCTCGAGACCCAGTACTTC. Translated, it gives CASSLERTRLETQYF. Full variable domain (rest looked up from reference TRBV5-6 and TRBJ2-5): DAGVTQSPTHLIKTRGQQVTLRCSPKSGHDTVSWYQQALGQGPQFIFQYYEEEERQRGNFPDRFSGHQFPNYSSELNVNALLLGDSALYLCASSLERTRLETQYFGPGTRLLVL.

The rearrangement links TRBV30 to TRBJ2-7; D is perhaps TRBD2 (5 bases). CDR1 GTSNPN and CDR2 SVGIG come from the germline V gene (reference sequence). The CDR3 totals 13 residues. Trimming removed 2 bases at V and 7 bases at J, with 15 bases between. CDR3 residues: CAWSPGVGREQYF. CDR3 bases: TGTGCCTGGAGTCCCGGGGTAGGGCGAGAGCAGTACTTC.

The V gene is TRBV29-1, the J gene TRBJ2-1; perhaps TRBD2 as D (7 bases). This CDR3 spans 16 amino acids. The germline CDR1 and CDR2 sequences are SQVTM and ANQGSEA. The V end was cut by 0 bases, the J end by 7 bases, with 19 bases between. CDR3 loop: CSVEDLRGALYNEQFF. CDR3 bases: TGCAGCGTTGAAGATCTTCGGGGGGCCTTATATAATGAGCAGTTCTTC.

The chain uses TRBV6-2 or TRBV6-3 and TRBJ1-4, with D uncertain. This CDR3 contains 18 residues. V was trimmed by 2 bases and J by 7 bases, leaving 23 bases between them. The germline CDR1 and CDR2 sequences are MNHEY and SVGEGT. As DNA, the CDR3 is TGTGCCAGCAGTTACGCGAAAAAAATGGACTTCGCTCCTGAAAAACTGTTTTTT. Its translation: CASSYAKKMDFAPEKLFF.

V usage is TRBV28 and J usage is TRBJ1-1, with D perhaps TRBD1 (5 bases). CDR1 and CDR2 from the germline V gene are MDHEN and SYDVKM. V was pared by 0 bases and J by 5 bases, with 13 bases between. The CDR3 covers 15 residues. As DNA, the CDR3 is TGTGCCAGCAGTTTATGGGGACGGGGGAAAACTGAAGCTTTCTTT. Its translation is CASSLWGRGKTEAFF.

The chain links TRBV9 to TRBJ2-3, with a weak D call TRBD2 (5 bases). The CDR3 is 16 residues long. The V end lost 0 bases, the J end lost 0 bases, and 11 bases lay between the germline ends. CDR1 and CDR2 (germline): SGDLS, YYNGEE. In DNA, the CDR3 is TGTGCCAGCAGCGTAGAGGGAGAGGCTAGCACAGATACGCAGTATTTT. Protein: CASSVEGEASTDTQYF.